One T cell receptor (beta chain) is described in this entry. Antigen: not known. This CDR3 has 15 residues. With 1 base clipped from V and 6 bases from J, the junction kept 6 bases outside the gene matches. The germline V gene encodes CDR1 KGHSH and CDR2 LQKENI. The data derive from a study of neoadjuvant nivolumab and ipilimumab in lung cancer. Overall study results and limits: Pretherapy blood TCR richness correlated positively with resected tumor richness. Only two of four nivolumab-treated tumors gained richness and clonality by surgery.

Clones were read by immunoSEQ multiplex PCR, and TCRdb kept only the in-frame ones, dropping some. The data contain 30,000 or so clones, 92% of them seen just once; the ten biggest clones take up approximately 2.1%. This TCR was sampled from an adult with non-small cell lung cancer. Material: peripheral blood, obtained after neoadjuvant nivolumab, alone or with ipilimumab, at or shortly before surgery. V gene TRBV18 combines with J gene TRBJ2-3, with 8 bases matching TRBD1. CDR3 amino acids: CASSPRQGFRDTQYF. In nucleotides, the CDR3 is TGTGCCAGCTCACCACGACAGGGGTTTCGGGATACGCAGTATTTT.